This TCR beta chain was observed in a study of EBV T-cell therapy then PD-1 blockade in nasopharyngeal carcinoma. This clone was picked up a small number of times. Its target is not known. Other DNA variants within this sample encode the same CDR3. The CDR3 spans 11 residues. Germline assignment: CDR1 SQVTM and CDR2 ANQGSEA. The germline V and J ends were trimmed by 6 bases and 4 bases, with 7 bases remaining between them. The assay was immunoSEQ multiplex PCR, and TCRdb's table has in-frame clones only and misses some. The data contain roughly 22,000 clones, about four fifths of them singletons. Treatment noted: AdE1-LMPpoly-expanded autologous EBV-specific T-cell therapy followed by anti-PD-1 nivolumab.

This material consisted of CD8+ T cells from blood, taken at day -245 from a patient whose treatment included autologous EBV-specific T cells and nivolumab. The sequence derives from a middle-aged man with nasopharyngeal carcinoma. The genes are TRBV29-1 and TRBJ2-1; no firm D call. The CDR3: CSVGSYNEQFF. In DNA form, the CDR3 reads TGCAGCGTCGGAAGTTACAATGAGCAGTTCTTC.